This TCR beta chain originates from a study of metastatic and nonmetastatic thyroid tumors. Study-wide background: Repertoires of blood and of tissue (tumor or nodule) from malignant and benign thyroid patients were compared.

Thyroid surgery took place with no prior treatment in any patient. Original methodology: The distant-metastasis classifier for papillary thyroid cancer was built from CDR3 differences across clinicopathological groups. TCRdb reassembled clones from the PCR reads with MiXCR. These V and J calls are TCRdb output, not the study's own analysis. The sample has 75,000 to 95,000 clones; over 9.5% are singletons. This clone was recorded many times. The source material was blood. The TCR originated in a female donor with papillary thyroid cancer or a benign thyroid nodule (not recorded which). Some clones in this sample may be carry-over from other donors' samples.

CDR3 bases: TGCAGCGTTAGGGACAGGGGGCCCAATGAGCAGTTCTTC. Translating gives CSVRDRGPNEQFF. V usage is TRBV29-1 and J usage is TRBJ2-1; TRBD1 agrees at 12 bases. The V gene's germline CDR1 is SQVTM and CDR2 ANQGSEA. V was clipped by 5 bases and J by 6 bases; unmatched bases: 2. The CDR3 length is 13 residues.